Included here is one TCR beta chain sequence, with context. The V and J ends lost 5 bases and 3 bases respectively, with 8 bases between them. CDR3 length: 12 residues. Germline V gene lookup returns CDR1 MDHEN and CDR2 SYDVKM. The sample originates from a study of cytomegalovirus exposure and HLA in healthy donors. It was with 60 Vbeta and 13 Jbeta primers that the PCR ran. The assay was immunoSEQ multiplex PCR, and TCRdb's table has in-frame clones only and misses some. This sample has under 150,000 clones; around three quarters occur once, and the top ten carry around 1.8%. The chain recombines TRBV28 with TRBJ2-7, with D uncertain. Sequencing used PBMCs. The clonotype originates from a woman in her forties or fifties in good health and CMV-seronegative. CDR3 DNA sequence: TGTGCCAGCAGTGACACCCTCTACGAGCAGTACTTC. Protein product: CASSDTLYEQYF. The variable domain in full, with the rest retrieved from reference TRBV28 and TRBJ2-7, is DVKVTQSSRYLVKRTGEKVFLECVQDMDHENMFWYRQDPGLGLRLIYFSYDVKMKEKGDIPEGYSVSREKKERFSLILESASTNQTSMYLCASSDTLYEQYFGPGTRLTVT.